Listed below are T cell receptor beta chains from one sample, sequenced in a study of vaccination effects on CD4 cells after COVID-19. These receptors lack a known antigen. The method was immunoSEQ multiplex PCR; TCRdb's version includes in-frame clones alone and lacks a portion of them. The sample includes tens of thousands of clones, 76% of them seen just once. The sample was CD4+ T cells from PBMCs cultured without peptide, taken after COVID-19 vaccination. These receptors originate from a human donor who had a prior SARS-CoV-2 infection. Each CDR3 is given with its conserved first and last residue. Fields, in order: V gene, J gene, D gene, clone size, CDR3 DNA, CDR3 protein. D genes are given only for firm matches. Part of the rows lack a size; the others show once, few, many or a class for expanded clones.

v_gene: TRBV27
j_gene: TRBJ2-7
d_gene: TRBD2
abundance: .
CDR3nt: TGTGCCAGCAGTTTATCGAGCGGGAGCTCCCGTGGCGAGCAGTACTTC
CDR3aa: CASSLSSGSSRGEQYF

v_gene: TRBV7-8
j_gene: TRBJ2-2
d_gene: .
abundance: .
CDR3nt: TGTGCCAGCAGCCAAACAGGGGGGGTCACCGGGGAGCTGTTTTTT
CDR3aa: CASSQTGGVTGELFF

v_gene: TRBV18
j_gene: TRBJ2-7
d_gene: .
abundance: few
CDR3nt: TGTGCCAGCTCACCAAGTCCAGCAACCTACGAGCAGTACTTC
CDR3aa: CASSPSPATYEQYF

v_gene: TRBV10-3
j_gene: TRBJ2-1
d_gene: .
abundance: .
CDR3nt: TGTGCCATCGGGGGAGGCAATGAGCAGTTCTTC
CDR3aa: CAIGGGNEQFF

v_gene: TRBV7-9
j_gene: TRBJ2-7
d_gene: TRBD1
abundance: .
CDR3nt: TGTGCCAGCAGCTTCCCGGGACAGGGGGCGGGGCAGTACTTC
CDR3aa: CASSFPGQGAGQYF

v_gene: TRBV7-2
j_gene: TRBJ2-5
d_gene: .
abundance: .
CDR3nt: TGTGCCAGCAGCCAGGGACTCTCCCAAGAGACCCAGTACTTC
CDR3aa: CASSQGLSQETQYF

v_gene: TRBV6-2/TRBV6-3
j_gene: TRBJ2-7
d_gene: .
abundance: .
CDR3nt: TGTGCCAGCAGTTACTTTATCGGGGTAAACGACTACGAGCAGTACTTC
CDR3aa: CASSYFIGVNDYEQYF

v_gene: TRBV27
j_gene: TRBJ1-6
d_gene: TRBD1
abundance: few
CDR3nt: TGTGCCAGCAGTTTAGTGCAGAGACAGGGGGACCATAATTCACCCCTCCACTTT
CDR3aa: CASSLVQRQGDHNSPLHF

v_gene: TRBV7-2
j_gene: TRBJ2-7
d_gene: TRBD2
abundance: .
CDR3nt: TGTGCCAGCAGCTTAGGGTGGGAGCGGGGGAGCGAGCAGTACTTC
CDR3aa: CASSLGWERGSEQYF

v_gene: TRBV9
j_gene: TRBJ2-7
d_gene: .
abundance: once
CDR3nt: TGTGCCAGCAGCGTCCACGGGGCCTACGAGCAGTACTTC
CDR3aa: CASSVHGAYEQYF

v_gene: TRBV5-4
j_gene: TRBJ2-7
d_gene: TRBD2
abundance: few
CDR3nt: TGTGCCAGCAGCGACCGAATACTAGCGGAAACCTACGAGCAGTACTTC
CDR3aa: CASSDRILAETYEQYF

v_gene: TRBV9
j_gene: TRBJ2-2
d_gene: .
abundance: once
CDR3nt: TGTGCCAGCTCTCGTTCCCCCGCGGCCGGGGAGCTGTTTTTT
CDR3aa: CASSRSPAAGELFF

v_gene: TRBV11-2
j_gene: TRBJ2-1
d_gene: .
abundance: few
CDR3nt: TGTGCCAGCAGCTTAACCGTGGGGGTTACCTACAATGAGCAGTTCTTC
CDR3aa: CASSLTVGVTYNEQFF

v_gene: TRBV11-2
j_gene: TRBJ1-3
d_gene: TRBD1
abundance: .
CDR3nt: TGTGCCAGCAGGGCACTAGCGAGGGGGCTCGGAAACACCATATATTTT
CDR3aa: CASRALARGLGNTIYF

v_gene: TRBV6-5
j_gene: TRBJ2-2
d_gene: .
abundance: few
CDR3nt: TGTGCCAGCAGTTTAGAACCCAGGAACACCGGGGAGCTGTTTTTT
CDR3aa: CASSLEPRNTGELFF

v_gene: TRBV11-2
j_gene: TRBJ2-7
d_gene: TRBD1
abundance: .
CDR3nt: TGTGCCACAAAAATGACAGGGTTTGCCTACGAGCAGTACTTC
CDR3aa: CATKMTGFAYEQYF

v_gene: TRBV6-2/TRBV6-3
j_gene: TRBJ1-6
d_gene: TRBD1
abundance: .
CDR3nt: TGTGCCAGCAGTTACCGCGACAGGGCTAATTCACCCCTCCACTTT
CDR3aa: CASSYRDRANSPLHF

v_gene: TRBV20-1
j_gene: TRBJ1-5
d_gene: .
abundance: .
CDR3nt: TGCAGTGCTAGTATGGATTACAATCAGCCCCAGCATTTT
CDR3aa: CSASMDYNQPQHF

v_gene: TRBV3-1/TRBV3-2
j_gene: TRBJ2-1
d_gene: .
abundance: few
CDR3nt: TGTGCCAGCAGCCAAGATCCACCCGCCTACAATGAGCAGTTCTTC
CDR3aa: CASSQDPPAYNEQFF

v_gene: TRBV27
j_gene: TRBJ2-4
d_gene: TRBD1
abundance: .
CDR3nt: TGTGCCAGCGGCTCCGGGACAGGGAACGATGGCGATCAGTACTTC
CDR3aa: CASGSGTGNDGDQYF

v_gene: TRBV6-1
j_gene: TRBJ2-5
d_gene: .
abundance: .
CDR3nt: TGTGCCAGCAGTGAGGGCTCGTGGGCAGGGCTAGAGACCCAGTACTTC
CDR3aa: CASSEGSWAGLETQYF

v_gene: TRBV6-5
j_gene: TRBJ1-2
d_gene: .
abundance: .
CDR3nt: TGTGCCAGCAGTTACTTGGGGTATGGCTACACCTTC
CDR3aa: CASSYLGYGYTF

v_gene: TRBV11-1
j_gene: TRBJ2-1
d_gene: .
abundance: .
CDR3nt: TGTGCCAGCAGCTTAGTATTTGGGCACAATGAGCAGTTCTTC
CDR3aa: CASSLVFGHNEQFF

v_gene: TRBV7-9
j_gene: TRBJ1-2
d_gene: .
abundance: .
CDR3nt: TGTGCCAGCAGCTCTCTGAGATCGGGGTCCCTTGGCTATGGCTACACCTTC
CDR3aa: CASSSLRSGSLGYGYTF

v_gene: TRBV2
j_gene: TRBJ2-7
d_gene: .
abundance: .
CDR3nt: TGTGCCAGCAGCGTAGATGTAGGGGGCGAGCAGTACTTC
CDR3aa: CASSVDVGGEQYF

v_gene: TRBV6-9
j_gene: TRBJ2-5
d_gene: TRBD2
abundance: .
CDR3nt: TGTGCCAGCACTTGGGTCAGGACTAGCGGAATAAAAGAGACCCAGTACTTC
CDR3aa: CASTWVRTSGIKETQYF

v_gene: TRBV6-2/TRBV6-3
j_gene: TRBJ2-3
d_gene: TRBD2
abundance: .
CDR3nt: TGTGCCAGCAGTTACTTCAGCGGGGACACAGATACGCAGTATTTT
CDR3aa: CASSYFSGDTDTQYF

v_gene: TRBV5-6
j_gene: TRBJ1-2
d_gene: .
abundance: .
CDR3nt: TGTGCCAGCAGCTCGGGCGGGGGACGGGACTATGGCTACACCTTC
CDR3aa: CASSSGGGRDYGYTF

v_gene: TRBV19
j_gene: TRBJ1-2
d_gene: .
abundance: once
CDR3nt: TGTGCCAGTAGTGAAACAGGGAATTGGGACTATGGCTACACCTTC
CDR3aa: CASSETGNWDYGYTF

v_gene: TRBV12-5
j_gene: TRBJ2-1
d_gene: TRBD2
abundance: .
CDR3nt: TGTGCTAGTGGCCTCCCTACTAGCGGGGTTTACAATGAGCAGTTCTTC
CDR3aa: CASGLPTSGVYNEQFF

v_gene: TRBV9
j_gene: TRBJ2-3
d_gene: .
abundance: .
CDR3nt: TGTGCCAGCAGCGTACCCTCCGGGGATACGCAGTATTTT
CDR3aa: CASSVPSGDTQYF

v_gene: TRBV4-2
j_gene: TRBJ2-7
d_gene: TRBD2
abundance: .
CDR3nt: TGTGCCAGCAGCCAAGATCGGGGGGGCCTCCACTACGAGCAGTACTTC
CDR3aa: CASSQDRGGLHYEQYF

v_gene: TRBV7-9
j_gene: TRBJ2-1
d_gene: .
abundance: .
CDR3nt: TGTGCCAGCAGCTTTGACCACAATGAGCAGTTCTTC
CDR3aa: CASSFDHNEQFF

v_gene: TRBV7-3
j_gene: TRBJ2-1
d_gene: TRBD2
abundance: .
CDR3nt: TGTGCCAGCAGCTTAAAACTAGCGGGTCCAAATGAGCAGTTCTTC
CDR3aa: CASSLKLAGPNEQFF

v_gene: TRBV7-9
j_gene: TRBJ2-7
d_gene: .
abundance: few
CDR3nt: TGTGCCAGCAGCTTCACTAGCCAGTCCTACGAGCAGTACTTC
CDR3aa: CASSFTSQSYEQYF

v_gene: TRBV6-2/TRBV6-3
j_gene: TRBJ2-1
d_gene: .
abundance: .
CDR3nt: TGTGCCAGCAGTTACAAGCTAGCAGGCTCCTACAATGAGCAGTTCTTC
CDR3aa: CASSYKLAGSYNEQFF

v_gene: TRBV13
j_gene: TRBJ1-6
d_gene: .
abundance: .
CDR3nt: TGTGCCAGCAGCTATCGGGGGTTAGGTTCACCCCTCCACTTT
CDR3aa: CASSYRGLGSPLHF

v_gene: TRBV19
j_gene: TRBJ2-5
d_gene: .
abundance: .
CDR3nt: TGTGCCAGTAGTACCTCCGGGGGCCGAGAGACCCAGTACTTC
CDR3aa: CASSTSGGRETQYF

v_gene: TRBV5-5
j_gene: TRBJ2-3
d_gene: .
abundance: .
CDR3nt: TGTGCCAGCAGCGTTGGATTGTATTCCGGCACAGATACGCAGTATTTT
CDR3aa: CASSVGLYSGTDTQYF

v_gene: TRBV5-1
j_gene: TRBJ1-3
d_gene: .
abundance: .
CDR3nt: TGCGCCAGCAGCTTGGTGGGGTCGGGGGCAGGAAACACCATATATTTT
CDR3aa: CASSLVGSGAGNTIYF

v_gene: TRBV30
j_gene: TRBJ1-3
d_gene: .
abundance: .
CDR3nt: TGTGCCTGGAGTCCACGTCAAAACACCATATATTTT
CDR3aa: CAWSPRQNTIYF